This TCR beta chain came from a study of blood T cell repertoires in COVID-19. Study information: The samples span acute and convalescent COVID-19 from the United States, Italy and Spain. Sources were T cells, B-cell-depleted T cells, or PBMCs; the material itself was cDNA or gDNA.

Per the original data handling: Estimation of nucleated cell counts was performed using reference gene primer amplification. Generated by immunoSEQ multiplex PCR, the TCRdb table keeps only in-frame clones and is missing some. Clonal size and the V and J genes are those of that table, whereas D and trimming came from the DNA. This repertoire shows 95,000 to 100,000 clones, around 85% found once; its top ten account for approximately 15%. The CDR3 sequence is 15 residues long. Looked up from germline, CDR1 is SGHAT and CDR2 is FQNNGV. Germline trimming cut 4 bases from V and 4 bases from J; bases unmatched to any gene: 5.

The TCR sequence derives from a woman aged 55-69 years with acute or convalescent COVID-19. Sample: peripheral blood. The chain couples TRBV11-2 to TRBJ1-3; TRBD1 matches 9 bases. Written as DNA, the CDR3 is TGTGCCAGCAGCTCCGACAGGGGGGTCGGAAACACCATATATTTT. The encoded protein is CASSSDRGVGNTIYF. Together with reference TRBV11-2 and TRBJ1-3, the CDR3 gives the full variable domain: EAGVAQSPRYKIIEKRQSVAFWCNPISGHATLYWYQQILGQGPKLLIQFQNNGVVDDSQLPKDRFSAERLKGVDSTLKIQPAKLEDSAVYLCASSSDRGVGNTIYFGEGSWLTVV.